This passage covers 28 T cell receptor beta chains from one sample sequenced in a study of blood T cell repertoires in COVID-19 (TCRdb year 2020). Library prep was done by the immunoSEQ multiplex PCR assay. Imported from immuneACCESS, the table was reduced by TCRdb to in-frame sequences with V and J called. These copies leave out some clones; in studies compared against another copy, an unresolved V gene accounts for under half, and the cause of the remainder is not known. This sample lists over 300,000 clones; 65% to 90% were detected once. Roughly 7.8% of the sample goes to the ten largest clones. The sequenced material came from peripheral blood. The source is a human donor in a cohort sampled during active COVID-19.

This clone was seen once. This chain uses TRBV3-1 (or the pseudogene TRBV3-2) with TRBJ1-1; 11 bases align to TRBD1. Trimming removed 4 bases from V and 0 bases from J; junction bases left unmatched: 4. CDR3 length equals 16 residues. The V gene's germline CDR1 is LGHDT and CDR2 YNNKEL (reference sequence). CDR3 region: CASSLGTGGMNTEAFF. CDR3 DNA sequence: TGTGCCAGCAGCCTTGGGACAGGGGGGATGAACACTGAAGCTTTCTTT.

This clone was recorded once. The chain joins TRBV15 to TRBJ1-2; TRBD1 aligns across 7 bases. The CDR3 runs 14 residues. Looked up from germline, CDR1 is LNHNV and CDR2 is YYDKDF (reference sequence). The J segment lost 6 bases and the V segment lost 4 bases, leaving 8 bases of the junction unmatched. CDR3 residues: CATSNRTGSDGYTF. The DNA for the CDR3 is TGTGCCACCAGCAACCGGACAGGATCGGATGGCTACACCTTC.

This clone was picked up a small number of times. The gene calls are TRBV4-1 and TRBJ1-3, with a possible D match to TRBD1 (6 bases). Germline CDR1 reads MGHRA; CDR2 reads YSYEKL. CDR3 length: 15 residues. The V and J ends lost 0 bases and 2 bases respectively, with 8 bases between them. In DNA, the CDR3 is TGCGCCAGCAGCCAAGAGGACAGAACTGGAAACACCATATATTTT. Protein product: CASSQEDRTGNTIYF.

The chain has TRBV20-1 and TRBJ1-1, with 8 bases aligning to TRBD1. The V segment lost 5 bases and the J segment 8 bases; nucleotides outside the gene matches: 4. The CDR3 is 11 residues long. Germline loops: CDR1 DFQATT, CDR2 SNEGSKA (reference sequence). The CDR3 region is CSARDRREAFF. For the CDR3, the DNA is TGCAGTGCTCGGGACAGGCGGGAAGCTTTCTTT.

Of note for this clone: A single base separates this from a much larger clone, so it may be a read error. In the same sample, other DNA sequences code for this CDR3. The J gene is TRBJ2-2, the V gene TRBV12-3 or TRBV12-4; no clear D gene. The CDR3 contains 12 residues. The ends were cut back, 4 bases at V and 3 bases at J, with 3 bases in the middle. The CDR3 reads CASSSDTGELFF. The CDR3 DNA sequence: TGTGCCAGCAGTTCAGACACCGGGGAGCTGTTTTTT.

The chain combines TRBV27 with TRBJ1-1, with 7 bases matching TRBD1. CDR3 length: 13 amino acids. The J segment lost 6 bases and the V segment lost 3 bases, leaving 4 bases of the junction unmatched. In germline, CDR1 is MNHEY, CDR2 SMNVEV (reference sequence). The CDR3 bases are TGTGCCAGCAGTTTCAAGGGGGCTCCTGAAGCTTTCTTT. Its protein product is CASSFKGAPEAFF.

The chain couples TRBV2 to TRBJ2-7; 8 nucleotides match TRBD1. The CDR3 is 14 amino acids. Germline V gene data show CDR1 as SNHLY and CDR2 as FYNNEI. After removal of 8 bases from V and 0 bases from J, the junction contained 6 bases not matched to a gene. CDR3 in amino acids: CASLYRGSSYEQYF. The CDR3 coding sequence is TGTGCCAGCTTATACAGGGGGAGCTCCTACGAGCAGTACTTC.

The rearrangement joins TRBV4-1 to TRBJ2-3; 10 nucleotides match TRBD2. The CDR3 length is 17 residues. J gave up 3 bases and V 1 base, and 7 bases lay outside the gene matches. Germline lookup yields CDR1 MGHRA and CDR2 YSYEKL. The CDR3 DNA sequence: TGCGCCAGCAGCCAAGCAACCACTAGCGGGATTACAGATACGCAGTATTTT. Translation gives CASSQATTSGITDTQYF.

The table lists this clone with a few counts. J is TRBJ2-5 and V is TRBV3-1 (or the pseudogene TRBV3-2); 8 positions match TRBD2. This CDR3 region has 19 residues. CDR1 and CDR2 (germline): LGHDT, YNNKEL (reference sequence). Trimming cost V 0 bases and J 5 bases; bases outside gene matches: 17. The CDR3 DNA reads TGTGCCAGCAGCCAAGAAGGGACTAGAGGTGACTTATGGCCGGAGACCCAGTACTTC. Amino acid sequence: CASSQEGTRGDLWPETQYF.

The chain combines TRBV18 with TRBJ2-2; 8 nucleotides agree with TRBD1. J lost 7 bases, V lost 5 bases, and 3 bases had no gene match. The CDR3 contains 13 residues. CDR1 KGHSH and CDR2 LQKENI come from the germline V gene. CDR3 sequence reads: CASSSTGVGELFF. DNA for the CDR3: TGTGCCAGCTCATCGACAGGGGTCGGGGAGCTGTTTTTT. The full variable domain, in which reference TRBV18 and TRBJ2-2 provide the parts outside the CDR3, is NAGVMQNPRHLVRRRGQEARLRCSPMKGHSHVYWYRQLPEEGLKFMVYLQKENIIDESGMPKERFSAEFPKEGPSILRIQQVVRGDSAAYFCASSSTGVGELFFGEGSRLTVL.

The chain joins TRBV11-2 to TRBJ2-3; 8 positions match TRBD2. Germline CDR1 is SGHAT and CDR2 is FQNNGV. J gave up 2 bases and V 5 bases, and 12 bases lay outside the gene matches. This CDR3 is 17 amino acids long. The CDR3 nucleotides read TGTGCCAGCAGCCTCCTTCTTAGCGGGGCCATCACAGATACGCAGTATTTT. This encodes CASSLLLSGAITDTQYF.

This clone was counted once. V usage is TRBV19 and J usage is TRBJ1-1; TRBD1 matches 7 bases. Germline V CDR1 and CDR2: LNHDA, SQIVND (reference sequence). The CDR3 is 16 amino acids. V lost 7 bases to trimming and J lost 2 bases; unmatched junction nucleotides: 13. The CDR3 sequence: CASTQDRGQPNTEAFF. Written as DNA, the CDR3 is TGTGCCAGTACCCAAGACCGGGGACAGCCAAACACTGAAGCTTTCTTT.

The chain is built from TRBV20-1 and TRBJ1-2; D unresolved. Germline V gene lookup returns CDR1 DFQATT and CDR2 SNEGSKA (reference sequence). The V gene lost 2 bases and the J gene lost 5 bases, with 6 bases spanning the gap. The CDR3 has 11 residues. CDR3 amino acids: CSARNRYGYTF. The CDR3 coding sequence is TGCAGTGCTAGAAATCGTTATGGCTACACCTTC.

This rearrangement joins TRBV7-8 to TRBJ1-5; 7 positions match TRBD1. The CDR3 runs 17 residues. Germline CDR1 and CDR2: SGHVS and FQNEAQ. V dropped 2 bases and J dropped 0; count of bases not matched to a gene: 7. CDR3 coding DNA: TGTGCCAGCAGCTTAAGGGCAGGGGGGCGTAGCAATCAGCCCCAGCATTTT. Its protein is CASSLRAGGRSNQPQHF.

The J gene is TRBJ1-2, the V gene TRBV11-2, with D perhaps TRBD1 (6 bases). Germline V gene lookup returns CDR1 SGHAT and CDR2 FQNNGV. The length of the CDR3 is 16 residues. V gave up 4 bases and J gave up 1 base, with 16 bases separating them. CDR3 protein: CASSYRQALNNYGYTF. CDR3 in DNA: TGTGCCAGCAGCTACCGACAGGCCCTAAATAACTATGGCTACACCTTC.

CDR3 amino acids: CASSQWTGAGYTF. CDR3 bases: TGTGCCAGCAGCCAGTGGACAGGGGCAGGCTACACCTTC. This rearrangement joins TRBV4-2 to TRBJ1-2; 9 nucleotides match TRBD1. The CDR3 is 13 amino acids. Trimming took 3 bases from V and 8 from J; bases not matched to a gene: 4. The germline V gene encodes CDR1 LGHNA and CDR2 YNFKEQ.

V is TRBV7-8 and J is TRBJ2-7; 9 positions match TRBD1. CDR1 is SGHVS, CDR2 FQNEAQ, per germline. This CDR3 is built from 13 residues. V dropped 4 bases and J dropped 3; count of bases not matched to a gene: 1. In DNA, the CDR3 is TGTGCCAGCAGCTGGACAGGGGACTACGAGCAGTACTTC. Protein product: CASSWTGDYEQYF. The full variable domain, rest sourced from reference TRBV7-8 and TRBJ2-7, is GAGVSQSPRYKVAKRGQDVALRCDPISGHVSLFWYQQALGQGPEFLTYFQNEAQLDKSGLPSDRFFAERPEGSVSTLKIQRTQQEDSAVYLCASSWTGDYEQYFGPGTRLTVT.

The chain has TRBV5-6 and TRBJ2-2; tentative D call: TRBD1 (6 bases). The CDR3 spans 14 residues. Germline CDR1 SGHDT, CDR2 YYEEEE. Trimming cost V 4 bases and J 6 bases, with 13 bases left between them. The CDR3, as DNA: TGTGCCAGCAGCGGGACACCGGACCCCGGGGAGCTGTTTTTT. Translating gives CASSGTPDPGELFF.

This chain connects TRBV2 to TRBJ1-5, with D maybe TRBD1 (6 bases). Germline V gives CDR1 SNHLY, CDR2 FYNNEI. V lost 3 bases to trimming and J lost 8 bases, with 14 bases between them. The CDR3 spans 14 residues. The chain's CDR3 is CASSEEEGVEPQHF. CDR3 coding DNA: TGTGCCAGCAGTGAGGAAGAGGGGGTTGAGCCCCAGCATTTT.

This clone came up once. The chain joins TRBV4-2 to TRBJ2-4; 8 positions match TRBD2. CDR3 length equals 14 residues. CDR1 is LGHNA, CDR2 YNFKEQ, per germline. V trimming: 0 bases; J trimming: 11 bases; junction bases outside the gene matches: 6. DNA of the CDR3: TGTGCCAGCAGCCAAGATCCGGCGGGGGGTTTTCAGTACTTC. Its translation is CASSQDPAGGFQYF.

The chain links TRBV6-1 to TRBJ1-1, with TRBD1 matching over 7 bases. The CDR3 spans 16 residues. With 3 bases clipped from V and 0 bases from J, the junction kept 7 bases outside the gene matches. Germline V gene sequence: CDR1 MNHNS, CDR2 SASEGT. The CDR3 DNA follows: TGTGCCAGCAGTGACGACAGGGTGTTCATGAACACTGAAGCTTTCTTT. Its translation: CASSDDRVFMNTEAFF.

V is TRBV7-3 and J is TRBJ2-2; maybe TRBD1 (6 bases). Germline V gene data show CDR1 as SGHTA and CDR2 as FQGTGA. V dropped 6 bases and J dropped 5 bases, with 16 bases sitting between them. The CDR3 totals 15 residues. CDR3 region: CASRGGRGKTGELFF. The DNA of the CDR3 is TGTGCCAGCAGAGGTGGCAGGGGAAAGACCGGGGAGCTGTTTTTT. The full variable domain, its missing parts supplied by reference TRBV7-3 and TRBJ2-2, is GAGVSQTPSNKVTEKGKYVELRCDPISGHTALYWYRQSLGQGPEFLIYFQGTGAADDSGLPNDRFFAVRPEGSVSTLKIQRTERGDSAVYLCASRGGRGKTGELFFGEGSRLTVL.

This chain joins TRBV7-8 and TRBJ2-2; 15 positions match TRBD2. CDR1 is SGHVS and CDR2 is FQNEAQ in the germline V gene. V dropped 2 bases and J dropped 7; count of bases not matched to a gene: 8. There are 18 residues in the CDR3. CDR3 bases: TGTGCCAGCAGCTTACCCGGACTAGCGGGGGGGCTGGTCGGGGAGCTGTTTTTT. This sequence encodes CASSLPGLAGGLVGELFF.

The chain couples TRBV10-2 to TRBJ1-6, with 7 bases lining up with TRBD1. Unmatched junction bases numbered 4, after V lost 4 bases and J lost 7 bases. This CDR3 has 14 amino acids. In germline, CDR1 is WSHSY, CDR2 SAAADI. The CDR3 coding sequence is TGCGCCAGCAGTGTTCTGGACAGGAATTCACCCCTCCACTTT. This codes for CASSVLDRNSPLHF.

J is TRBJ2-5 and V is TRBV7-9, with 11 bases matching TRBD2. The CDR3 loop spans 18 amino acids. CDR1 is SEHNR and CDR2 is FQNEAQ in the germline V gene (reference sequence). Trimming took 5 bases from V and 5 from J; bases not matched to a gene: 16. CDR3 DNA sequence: TGTGCCAGCAGCGTGGGACTAGCGGAGCCGGGGCCCGGTGAGACCCAGTACTTC. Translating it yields CASSVGLAEPGPGETQYF.

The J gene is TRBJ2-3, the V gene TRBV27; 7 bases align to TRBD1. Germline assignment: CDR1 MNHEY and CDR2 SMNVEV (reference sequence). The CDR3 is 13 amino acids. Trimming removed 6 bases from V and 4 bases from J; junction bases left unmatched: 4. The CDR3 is CASSRTGADTQYF. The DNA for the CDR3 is TGTGCCAGCAGCAGAACAGGGGCAGATACGCAGTATTTT.

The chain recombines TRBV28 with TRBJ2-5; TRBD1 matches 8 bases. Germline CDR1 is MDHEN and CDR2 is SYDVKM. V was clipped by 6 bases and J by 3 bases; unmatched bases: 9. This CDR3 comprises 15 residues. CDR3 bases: TGTGCCAGCAGCCCCGCGGGACAGGCAGAAGAGACCCAGTACTTC. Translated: CASSPAGQAEETQYF. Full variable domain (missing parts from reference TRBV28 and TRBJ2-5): DVKVTQSSRYLVKRTGEKVFLECVQDMDHENMFWYRQDPGLGLRLIYFSYDVKMKEKGDIPEGYSVSREKKERFSLILESASTNQTSMYLCASSPAGQAEETQYFGPGTRLLVL.

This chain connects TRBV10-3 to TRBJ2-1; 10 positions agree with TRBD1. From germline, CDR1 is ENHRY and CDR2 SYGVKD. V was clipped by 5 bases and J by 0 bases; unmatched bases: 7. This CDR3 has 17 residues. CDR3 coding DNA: TGTGCCATCAGTAAATACCGGGACAGGGGCTCCTACAATGAGCAGTTCTTC. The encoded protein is CAISKYRDRGSYNEQFF.